A selection of T cell receptor beta chains follows, all from one sample in a study of shared clonotypes between healthy human individuals. Clones were read by immunoSEQ multiplex PCR, and TCRdb kept only the in-frame ones, dropping some. Of 2 million to 3 million clones detected, more than 85% appear once; the ten largest clones hold 0.35% to 0.45%. The sequenced sample was naive CD4+ T cells from PBMCs. Receptor source: a man aged 18 to 29 in good health. Some clones in this sample may be carry-over from other donors' samples. Both conserved end residues are part of each CDR3. The order of the fields is J gene, D gene, clone size, V gene, CDR3 DNA, CDR3 protein. D genes are given only for firm matches. Clone size appears in some rows only: once, few, many, or a class for an expanded clone.

TRBJ2-1	-	-	TRBV9	TGTGCCAGCAGCCCTAATCCTAGTAGCGGACGCTACAATGAGCAGTTCTTC	CASSPNPSSGRYNEQFF
TRBJ1-4	-	once	TRBV29-1	TGCAGCGTTGAAGGTCCGGGAGCGGGTGAAAAACTGTTTTTT	CSVEGPGAGEKLFF
TRBJ2-1	TRBD2	-	TRBV4-2	TGTGCCAGCAGCCGCCCTGGAGCGGGAGGGTCCGGTGCCCATGAGCAGTTCTTC	CASSRPGAGGSGAHEQFF
TRBJ2-3	-	once	TRBV9	TGTGCCAGCAGCGCCTACACGAGCACAGATACGCAGTATTTT	CASSAYTSTDTQYF
TRBJ2-1	TRBD2	-	TRBV7-2	TGTGCCAGCAGCCCAGTGGCTAGCGGGGCCCTTAGGAATGAGCAGTTCTTC	CASSPVASGALRNEQFF
TRBJ1-2	TRBD1	few	TRBV28	TGTGCCAGCAGTTTGGGACAGAACTATGGCTACACCTTC	CASSLGQNYGYTF
TRBJ1-3	-	-	TRBV28	TGTGCCCACACTTGGGGGACTGGAAACACCATATATTTT	CAHTWGTGNTIYF
TRBJ2-3	-	-	TRBV7-2	TGTGCCAGCAGCCATAGGACTGGCGGAGTCACAGATACGCAGTATTTT	CASSHRTGGVTDTQYF
TRBJ2-4	-	-	TRBV30	TGTGCCTGGAGTGTAGGTGGGTCCAGCACTCAGTACTTC	CAWSVGGSSTQYF
TRBJ2-5	-	-	TRBV19	TGTGCCAGTAGTGCCGGACTTAGGAAGGCCCAAGAGACCCAGTACTTC	CASSAGLRKAQETQYF
TRBJ2-7	-	-	TRBV7-9	TGTGCCAGCAGCTTATCCGACCGGTCCGAGCAGTACTTC	CASSLSDRSEQYF
TRBJ1-2	-	-	TRBV6-1	TGTGCCAGCAGTTTTGGGGGGATCTATGGCTACACCTTC	CASSFGGIYGYTF
TRBJ2-2	-	once	TRBV5-1	TGCGCCAGCAGCTCCACCCCTTTCCGCGGGGCCGTTCATGTGGAGCTGTTTTTT	CASSSTPFRGAVHVELFF
TRBJ2-7	TRBD2	-	TRBV19	TGTGCCAGTGCCTCTAGCGGTCGGGGGTCCTACGAGCAGTACTTC	CASASSGRGSYEQYF
TRBJ1-1	-	-	TRBV6-5	TGTGCCAGCAGTGGCAGGGAGAGATACACTGAAGCTTTCTTT	CASSGRERYTEAFF
TRBJ2-3	-	few	TRBV7-9	TGTGCCAGCAGCTTAGGACCAGATACGCAGTATTTT	CASSLGPDTQYF
TRBJ2-1	TRBD2	-	TRBV4-1	TGCGCCAGCAGCCCCCTGACTAGCGGGCCGAATGAGCAGTTCTTC	CASSPLTSGPNEQFF
TRBJ1-5	TRBD1	-	TRBV28	TGTGCCAGCAGGCCAACTGGGACAGAGAATCAGCCCCAGCATTTT	CASRPTGTENQPQHF
TRBJ2-7	-	-	TRBV28	TGTGCCAGCAGCCGAGAAGGACAGCTCTTCCTCTTC	CASSREGQLFLF
TRBJ2-5	TRBD2	-	TRBV28	TGTGCCAGCAGTTTTCGCGGGAGGGTTCAAGAGACCCAGTACTTC	CASSFRGRVQETQYF
TRBJ1-2	-	-	TRBV14	TGTGCCAGCAGCCCGACAGTTAACTATGGCTACACCTTC	CASSPTVNYGYTF
TRBJ2-3	TRBD2	-	TRBV9	TGTGCCAGCAGCGAAGGGACTAGCGGGAGTGGGCCAGATACGCAGTATTTT	CASSEGTSGSGPDTQYF
TRBJ1-5	TRBD1	-	TRBV27	TGTGCCAGCAGTCAACAGGGGGTAGCTGGCCAGCCCCAGCATTTT	CASSQQGVAGQPQHF
TRBJ2-7	TRBD2	-	TRBV7-2	TGTGCCAGCCACTATAGCGGGAGGTGGTACGAGCAGTACTTC	CASHYSGRWYEQYF
TRBJ2-3	TRBD2	-	TRBV7-9	TGTGCCAGCAGCTCCGTAGCGGGAGCGTCGGCAGATACGCAGTATTTT	CASSSVAGASADTQYF
TRBJ1-5	TRBD1	-	TRBV28	TGTGCCAGCACCGTTGGGACAGGGGGGCAGCCCCAGCATTTT	CASTVGTGGQPQHF
TRBJ2-3	-	-	TRBV13	TGTGCCAGCAGACGCCGGGACCGTCACACAGATACGCAGTATTTT	CASRRRDRHTDTQYF
TRBJ2-1	-	-	TRBV7-9	TGTGCCAGCAGCCTATCCCAGGGGTCAGATGAGCAGTTCTTC	CASSLSQGSDEQFF